This TCR beta chain emerged from a study of spatial heterogeneity in lung cancer (dated by TCRdb to between 2018 and 2021). Broadly, across the study: Beta-chain transcripts were consistently detected in greater numbers than alpha-chain transcripts, which likely reflects a higher abundance of beta-chain transcripts. Nonsynonymous mutation counts, determined by whole-exome sequencing of tumor tissue, were related to features of the TCR repertoire. In the raw uncorrected reads, each unique combination of TCR and UMI appeared more than ten times on average. A strong correlation was found between TCR transcript counts in tumor regions and a T cell transcriptional module score from matched bulk RNA-seq. The study quantitatively compared TCR alpha and beta repertoires across multiple tumor regions, matched nontumor lung and blood in non-small cell lung cancer. At surgery, both alpha and beta chains were TCR-sequenced in approximately 210 tumor regions, approximately 64 matched nontumor lung samples and 56 PBMC samples.

Explained via the paper, the time point label denotes: sample taken at primary tumor resection. The donors were about 65 patients from the lung TRACERx cohort who had early-stage, untreated non-small cell lung cancer. For TCR sequencing, whole RNA was extracted from tumor and nontumor lung tissue, or from cryopreserved PBMC samples, and no cell sorting was done. A patient was chosen for TCR sequencing only when enough RNA was available from at least two tumor regions. Before being selected, tumor and adjacent nontumor lung specimens were reviewed by a lung pathologist. Receptor amplification or capture employed 5' RACE. Reads for this sample came from a NextSeq 500. The TCR library protocol attached a unique molecular identifier to each TCR cDNA molecule to allow correction of PCR and sequencing errors. The authors processed their data as follows. TCR identification, UMI-based error correction and CDR3 extraction were performed with Decombinator tools. TCRs above a frequency of 2 per 1,000, corresponding to the top 1% of the tumor frequency distribution, were defined as expanded. Expanded tumor TCRs were classed as regional if statistically deemed absent (corrected P<0.05) from at least one tumor region, otherwise ubiquitous. Rényi diversity was computed with the R vegan package after subsampling each repertoire 100 times to 5,000 TCRs. CDR3 similarity networks were constructed using string-kernel similarity of amino acid triplets, with links drawn between CDR3s whose pairwise similarity was above 0.82. The public reads were quality trimmed at Q25 with fastp and then assembled into clones with MiXCR by TCRdb, keeping productive beta chains. Each entry is one CDR3 protein sequence, shown with its most common DNA and genes. The V and J calls were determined by TCRdb, not by the authors. The sample table contains more than 20,000 distinct CDR3 sequences; only one count was recorded for under 3.5% of them. The ten largest account for just under 8% of the sample.

The table lists this clonotype with many counts. Its binding antigen is unknown. Base qualities are not at hand, and no much larger clone is one base apart. CDR1 and CDR2 were assigned from the germline V gene as SGHRS and YFSETQ. From cysteine to phenylalanine, the CDR3 is 14 amino acids long. Left in the record is the CDR3 DNA by itself, 42 bases read in frame from the first base. V is pared back by 4 bases and J by 7 bases, with 14 bases lying between the germline termini. What the authors observed across the whole study: The number of expanded intratumoral alpha and beta TCRs correlated with the tumor nonsynonymous mutation count. TCR-seq was estimated to cover only around 6.4% of tumor T cells for alpha chains and approximately 13% for beta chains. Additional single-cell paired TCR alpha and beta sequencing was considered necessary to confirm, at a functional level, the hypothesis that regional TCRs recognize regional mutations. The count of ubiquitous expanded TCRs correlated with the count of ubiquitous nonsynonymous mutations, and the count of regional expanded TCRs correlated with the count of regional nonsynonymous mutations.

The origin of this receptor is a male donor with early-stage non-small cell lung cancer. Recombination joined TRBV5-1 with TRBJ1-4, with no reliable assignment of the D segment. The sequencing used lung tumor tissue, collected at surgery. The DNA reads TGCGCCAGCAGCACTTACGGTCGGGGTGAAAAACTGTTTTTT. Its product reads: CASSTYGRGEKLFF.